What follows describes a single TCR beta chain. No antigen is known for it. No qualities accompany the bases; no much larger clone lies one base away. These data are taken from a study of CD4 T cells in relation to SARS-CoV-2 and coronaviruses (dated by TCRdb to the early 2020s). For the study in its entirety: A median age of approximately 37 years, with a range of 21 to 72 years, was recorded for the full convalescent cohort of about a dozen patients. The Adaptive Biotechnologies TCR-sequencing kit was used to sequence samples from a few pre-COVID donors and the naive versus memory experiments, while other data came from Illumina-based sequencing. Shared crossreactive spike epitopes were mapped to their HLA restriction using patient-derived lymphoblastoid cell lines. Among the 12 convalescent patients, 8 males and 4 females were included, and two of the subjects were Hispanic. Expansion assays from other donors in the study were sequenced with a different, Illumina-based TCR-beta assay. The study assessed, at the TCR clonotype level, memory CD4+ T cell crossreactivity between SARS-CoV-2 and common cold coronavirus spike proteins.

Naive and memory CD4+ T cells were separated from cryopreserved PBMCs by first enriching for CD4 and then performing EasySep naive CD4+ T cell enrichment. PBMCs were isolated from leukapheresis product or whole blood by Ficoll-Paque PLUS gradient centrifugation. PBMCs were either cryopreserved at -140°C or used fresh in the expansion assay. The QIAamp Micro DNA Kit was used to extract genomic DNA from the CD4+ T cells. Deep-resolution immunoSEQ TCR-beta sequencing was performed on DNA from uncultured naive and memory CD4+ T cells. In the source study's methods: Preprocessing removed nonproductive sequences and CDR3s not starting with C, not ending with F or W, or shorter than 7 amino acids. Cultured and uncultured naive and memory CD4+ repertoires were searched for previously identified spike- and CEF-reactive CDR3s. CDR3 homology was measured as pairwise Levenshtein distance, computed with the stringdist R package after trimming three terminal residues from each end. Not all clones reach the TCRdb copy of this immuneACCESS table, which keeps in-frame sequences only. Checked studies attribute under half of the gap to unresolved V genes and leave the rest unexplained. V and J calls and clone size are copied from that table; D and trimming were computed from the DNA. This sample has 30,000 to 45,000 clones in its table, and 88% of those were observed once. The ten most abundant clones make up about a tenth of the sample.

Points the paper makes about the study in general: Compared with monoreactive clones, crossreactive clones had significantly weaker SARS-CoV-2-driven expansion, a result consistent with antigenic imprinting. Memory CD4+ clonotypes crossrecognizing SARS-CoV-2 and at least one common cold coronavirus spike were found in around 71% of donors. Sequencing of naive versus memory cells indicated that the assay detects memory recall responses, not primary responses primed during culture. No donor contributed both pre-pandemic and post-infection samples, which limited tracing the source of pre-existing responses. Small numbers of patients and of tested TCRs were a limitation of the study. Crossreactivity analysis centred on spike protein, so crossreactivity against other viral proteins was not assessed.

The sequence derives from an adult with COVID-19. The sequenced sample consisted of memory CD4+ T cells from PBMCs. The cell subset or site label corresponds to: memory (non-naive) CD4+ T cells.

The nucleotides are TGTGCCAGCAGTTACGCGAGGGACAGGGTGATTAGCAATCAGCCCCAGCATTTT. This codes for CASSYARDRVISNQPQHF. The V gene is TRBV6-7 and the J gene is TRBJ1-5, and TRBD1 aligns with 9 junction nucleotides. TRBV6-7 belongs to the ORF category, with a function that is uncertain. The CDR3 measures 18 amino acids from cysteine to phenylalanine. The CDR3 DNA has 54 bases and is translated from base 1. The V end gives up 2 bases and the J end 0 bases, leaving 8 bases in the junction not matched to a gene.